Listed below are T cell receptor beta chains from one sample, sequenced in a study of blood T cell repertoires in COVID-19. The data were produced by immunoSEQ multiplex PCR, yet TCRdb's version contains in-frame clones alone and is incomplete. The sample yields around 280,000 clones, over 80% seen once. Specimen: peripheral blood. The receptors were gathered from a woman in her 50s with active or convalescent COVID-19. Each CDR3 is given with its conserved first and last residue. The D gene is left open where the match is weak. Rows may omit the clone size; those that give it use once, few, many or a size class.

clone size: -; J gene: TRBJ2-7; D gene: TRBD2; V gene: TRBV28; CDR3 DNA: TGTGCCAGCAGTTTAGGGGGAGGGCCGCGGAACGAGCAGTACTTC; CDR3 protein: CASSLGGGPRNEQYF
clone size: -; J gene: TRBJ2-1; D gene: TRBD2; V gene: TRBV5-1; CDR3 DNA: TGCGCCAGCAGCGGCCTAGCGGGGGAGTACAATGAGCAGTTCTTC; CDR3 protein: CASSGLAGEYNEQFF
clone size: few; J gene: TRBJ2-3; D gene: TRBD2; V gene: TRBV5-1; CDR3 DNA: TGCGCCAGCAGCTTGGCGAAACTAGCGGGAGTTCGCAATACGCAGTATTTT; CDR3 protein: CASSLAKLAGVRNTQYF
clone size: -; J gene: TRBJ2-2; D gene: TRBD2; V gene: TRBV9; CDR3 DNA: TGTGCCAGCAGCGTAGCTTGGACTAGCGTTGCGAACACCGGGGAGCTGTTTTTT; CDR3 protein: CASSVAWTSVANTGELFF
clone size: -; J gene: TRBJ2-7; D gene: -; V gene: TRBV21-1; CDR3 DNA: TGTGCCAGATCCCAGAGAGGCCTCTGGGAGCAGTACTTC; CDR3 protein: CARSQRGLWEQYF
clone size: few; J gene: TRBJ1-4; D gene: -; V gene: TRBV6-5; CDR3 DNA: TGTGCCAGCAGGAATCCGGCAACTAATGAAAAACTGTTTTTT; CDR3 protein: CASRNPATNEKLFF
clone size: -; J gene: TRBJ2-5; D gene: TRBD2; V gene: TRBV7-2; CDR3 DNA: TGTGCCAGCAGCTCCAGGACTAGCGGGAGGCGAGAGACCCAGTACTTC; CDR3 protein: CASSSRTSGRRETQYF
clone size: few; J gene: TRBJ1-1; D gene: TRBD1; V gene: TRBV2; CDR3 DNA: TGTGCCAGCAGTTCAAATCCGGGACAGGATATCACTGAAGCTTTCTTT; CDR3 protein: CASSSNPGQDITEAFF
clone size: many; J gene: TRBJ2-2; D gene: -; V gene: TRBV18; CDR3 DNA: TGTGCCAGCTCACCGACGACCGGATCTTGGGTAGGAGGTACCGGGGAGCTGTTTTTT; CDR3 protein: CASSPTTGSWVGGTGELFF
clone size: -; J gene: TRBJ1-6; D gene: TRBD1; V gene: TRBV5-1; CDR3 DNA: TGCGCCAGCAGCTTGCGGGGACAGGGAAACTCGGGGTATAATTCACCCCTCCACTTT; CDR3 protein: CASSLRGQGNSGYNSPLHF
clone size: -; J gene: TRBJ1-1; D gene: -; V gene: TRBV19; CDR3 DNA: TGTGCCAGTCGAGGACTGAACCCGAACACTGAAGCTTTCTTT; CDR3 protein: CASRGLNPNTEAFF
clone size: -; J gene: TRBJ2-5; D gene: -; V gene: TRBV4-1; CDR3 DNA: TGCGCCAGCAGCCTTAACTTGGTGGAGACCCAGTACTTC; CDR3 protein: CASSLNLVETQYF
clone size: -; J gene: TRBJ2-6; D gene: -; V gene: TRBV15; CDR3 DNA: TGTGCCACCAGCAGAGAGGCGGGCTCTGGGGCCAACGTCCTGACTTTC; CDR3 protein: CATSREAGSGANVLTF